This paragraph reports one T cell receptor beta chain. Its target is unknown. The sample is drawn from a study of T cell repertoires in cytomegalovirus infection. Study as a whole: Public TCR beta signature analysis indicated the presence of both CMV infection and matching HLA type. Whole-study findings and limits: HLA-C-restricted CMV-specific TCR beta clonotypes were dominant in the ex vivo response. Individuals carrying CMV plus the relevant HLA were identified by cumulative frequency of public TCR beta families.

TCRdb reprocessed the reads via MiXCR and lists one record per CDR3 protein. Here the sample spans around 450,000 distinct CDR3 sequences, 31% being singletons. The CDR3 consists of 14 residues. Losses at the gene ends were 8 bases for V and 5 bases for J; bases not matched to a gene: 12. CDR1 is SEHNR and CDR2 is FQNEAQ in the germline V gene (reference sequence). The specimen sequenced was PBMCs. This chain connects TRBV7-9 to TRBJ2-7; 7 nucleotides agree with TRBD1. The clonotype was recovered from a human donor in good health (CMV status not recorded). Some clones in this sample may be carry-over from other donors' samples. CDR3 in DNA: TGTGCCAGCTCCCCACCGACAGGGCAGGACGAGCAGTACTTC. Translation gives CASSPPTGQDEQYF.